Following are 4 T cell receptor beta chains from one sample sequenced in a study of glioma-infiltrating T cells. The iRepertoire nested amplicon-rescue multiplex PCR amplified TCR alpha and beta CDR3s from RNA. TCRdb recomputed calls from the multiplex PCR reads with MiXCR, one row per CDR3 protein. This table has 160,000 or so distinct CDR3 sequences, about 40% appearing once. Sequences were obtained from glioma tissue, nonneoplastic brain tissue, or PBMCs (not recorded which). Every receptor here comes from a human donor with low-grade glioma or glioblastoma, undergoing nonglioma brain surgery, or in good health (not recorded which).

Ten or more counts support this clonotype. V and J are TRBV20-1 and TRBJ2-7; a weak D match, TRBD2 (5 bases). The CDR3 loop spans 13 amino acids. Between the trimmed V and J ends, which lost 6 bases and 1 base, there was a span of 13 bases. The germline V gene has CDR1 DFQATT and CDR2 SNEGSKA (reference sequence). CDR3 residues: CSATDGLSYEQYF. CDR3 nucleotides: TGCAGTGCCACGGACGGACTGTCCTACGAGCAGTACTTC.

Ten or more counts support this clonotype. In nucleotides, the CDR3 is TGTGCCAGCATCCGAGGGACCTCTTCCCTCAATGAGCAGTTCTTC. Encoded protein: CASIRGTSSLNEQFF. V gene TRBV28 combines with J gene TRBJ2-1; D may be TRBD1 or TRBD2 (5 bases each). This CDR3 region has 15 residues. Trimming removed 7 bases at V and 6 bases at J, with 19 bases between. The V gene's germline CDR1 is MDHEN and CDR2 SYDVKM.

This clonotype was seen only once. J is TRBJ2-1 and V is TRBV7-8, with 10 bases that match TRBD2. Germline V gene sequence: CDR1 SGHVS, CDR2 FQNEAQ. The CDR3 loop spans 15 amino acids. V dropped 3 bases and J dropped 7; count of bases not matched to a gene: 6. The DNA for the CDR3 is TGTGCCAGCAGCTTTCTAGCGGGAGCTTCTAATGAGCAGTTCTTC. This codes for CASSFLAGASNEQFF.

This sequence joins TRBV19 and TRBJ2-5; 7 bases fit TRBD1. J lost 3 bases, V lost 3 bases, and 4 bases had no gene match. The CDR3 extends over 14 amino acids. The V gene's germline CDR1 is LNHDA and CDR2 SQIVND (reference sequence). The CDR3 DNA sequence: TGTGCCAGTAGTATTTTTCAGGGGGAAGAGACCCAGTACTTC. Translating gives CASSIFQGEETQYF.